Below, one T cell receptor (beta chain) is given with its context. Antigen unknown. This sample was taken from a study of T cells in tuberculosis. Notes on the study in general: The TCR-beta difference was not significant; alpha differences partly reflected length. Active tuberculosis cases were adults; controls were adolescents.

Only in-frame clones appear in the TCRdb table, and some are missing; sequencing was by immunoSEQ multiplex PCR. The sample holds fewer than 45,000 clones, about 96% seen once. Deletions cut 4 bases from V and 3 bases from J, with 15 bases between. The germline V gene encodes CDR1 LGHNA and CDR2 YNFKEQ. The CDR3 consists of 15 residues. The receptor was isolated from a donor aged 10-35 years with latent tuberculosis or without tuberculosis infection. The sample taken for sequencing was PBMCs. The genes are TRBV4-2 and TRBJ1-1; D perhaps matches TRBD1 (5 bases). The CDR3 DNA is TGTGCCAGCAGCCCCCAGGGTAACGGCGACACTGAAGCTTTCTTT. Its translation: CASSPQGNGDTEAFF.